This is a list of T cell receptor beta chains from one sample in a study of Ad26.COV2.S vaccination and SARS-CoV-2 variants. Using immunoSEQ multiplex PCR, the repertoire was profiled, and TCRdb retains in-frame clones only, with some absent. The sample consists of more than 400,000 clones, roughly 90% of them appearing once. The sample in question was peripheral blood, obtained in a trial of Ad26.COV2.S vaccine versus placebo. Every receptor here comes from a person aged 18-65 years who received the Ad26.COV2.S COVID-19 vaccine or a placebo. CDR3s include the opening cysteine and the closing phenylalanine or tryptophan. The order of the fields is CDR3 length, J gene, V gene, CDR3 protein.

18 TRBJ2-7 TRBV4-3 CASSQDPEGLASSYEQYF
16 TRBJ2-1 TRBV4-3 CASSQPIRGADNEQFF
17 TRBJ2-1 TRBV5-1 CASSPGTSGGPYNEQFF
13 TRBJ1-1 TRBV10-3 CAISGQGNTEAFF
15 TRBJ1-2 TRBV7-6 CASSYGQGGWYGYTF
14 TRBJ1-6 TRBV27 CASTTHRDGSPLHF
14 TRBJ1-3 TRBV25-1 CASSVTGDGNTIYF
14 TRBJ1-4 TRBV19 CASSDRATNEKLFF
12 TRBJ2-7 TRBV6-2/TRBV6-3 CASSYIRSEQYF
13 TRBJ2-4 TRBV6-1 CASSELLWNIQYF
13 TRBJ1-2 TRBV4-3 CASSQDRQVVDTF
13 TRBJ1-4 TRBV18 CASSWGTNEKLFF
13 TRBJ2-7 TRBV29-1 CSVEWQGSYEQYF
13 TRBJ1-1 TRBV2 CASRRDSKAEAFF
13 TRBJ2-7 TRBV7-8 CASSLPPEDEQYF
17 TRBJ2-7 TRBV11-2 CASSFRRASGASGEQYF
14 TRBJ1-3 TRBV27 CASSPGQSGNTIYF
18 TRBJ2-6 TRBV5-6 CASSRVGTGGSGANVLTF
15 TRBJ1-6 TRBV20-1 CSASSGGWDNSPLHF
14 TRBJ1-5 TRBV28 CASLRDPSNQPQHF
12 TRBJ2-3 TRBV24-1 CATSTSTDTQYF
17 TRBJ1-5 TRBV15 CATSRRTGQRDNQPQHF
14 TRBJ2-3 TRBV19 CASSITGGTDTQYF
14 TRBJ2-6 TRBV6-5 CASSYLTGANVLTF
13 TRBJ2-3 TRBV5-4 CASSPPAGDTQYF
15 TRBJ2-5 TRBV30 CAWRLLARRQETQYF
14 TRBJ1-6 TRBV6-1 CASSEATGNSPLHF
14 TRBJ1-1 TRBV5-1 CASSPPELNTEAFF
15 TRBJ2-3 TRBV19 CASSIDDRSDDTQYF
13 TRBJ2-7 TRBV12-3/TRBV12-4 CASTRDSSYEQYF
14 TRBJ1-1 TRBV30 CAWAEDRSNTEAFF
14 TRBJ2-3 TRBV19 CASSIGGSTDTQYF
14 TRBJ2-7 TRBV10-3 CAISGSQGADEQYF
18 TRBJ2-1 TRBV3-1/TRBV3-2 CASSSSGTGGSSYNEQFF
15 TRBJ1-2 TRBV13 CASSLVGGSFHGYTF
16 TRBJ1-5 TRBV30 CAWSPWGGVNNQPQHF
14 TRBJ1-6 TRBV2 CASNLVRGNSPLHF
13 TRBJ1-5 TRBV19 CASKRRGNQPQHF
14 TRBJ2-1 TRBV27 CASSLSQGSNEQFF
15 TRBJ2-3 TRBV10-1 CASSGPGLAQHTQYF
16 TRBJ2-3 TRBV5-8 CASSWGLAGDTDTQYF
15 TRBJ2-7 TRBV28 CASSSQGIPSGEQYF
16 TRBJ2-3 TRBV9 CASSVDGGAAPDTQYF
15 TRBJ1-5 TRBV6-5 CASSRTASFNQPQHF
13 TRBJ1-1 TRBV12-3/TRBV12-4 CASSRGPAIEAFF
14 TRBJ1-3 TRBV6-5 CASSVDSSGNTIYF
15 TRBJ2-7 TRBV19 CASSIDPGAGYEQYF
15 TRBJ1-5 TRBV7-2 CASSLVGAGNQPQHF
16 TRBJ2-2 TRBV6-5 CASSYSWTGGQRELFF
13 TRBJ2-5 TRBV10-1 CASSLGSQETQYF